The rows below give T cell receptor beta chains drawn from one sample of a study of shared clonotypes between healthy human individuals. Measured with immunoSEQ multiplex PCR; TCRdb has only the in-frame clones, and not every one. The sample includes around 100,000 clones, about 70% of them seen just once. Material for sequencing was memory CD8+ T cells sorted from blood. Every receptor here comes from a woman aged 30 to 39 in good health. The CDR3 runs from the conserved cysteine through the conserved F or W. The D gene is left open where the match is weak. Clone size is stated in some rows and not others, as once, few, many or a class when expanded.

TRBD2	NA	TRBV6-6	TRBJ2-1	CASRATSGVNEQFF	TGTGCCAGCAGAGCCACTAGCGGGGTAAATGAGCAGTTCTTC
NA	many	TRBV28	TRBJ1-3	CASSHTVGSGNTIYF	TGTGCCAGCAGTCACACGGTCGGTTCTGGAAACACCATATATTTT
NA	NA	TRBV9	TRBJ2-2	CASGGRENTGELFF	TGTGCCAGCGGGGGCAGGGAGAACACCGGGGAGCTGTTTTTT
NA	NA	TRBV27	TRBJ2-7	CASSVTGLPYEQYF	TGTGCCAGCAGTGTGACAGGTTTACCCTACGAGCAGTACTTC
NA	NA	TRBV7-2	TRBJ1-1	CASSIGEDTEAFF	TGTGCCAGCAGCATCGGGGAGGACACTGAAGCTTTCTTT
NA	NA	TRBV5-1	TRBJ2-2	CASRKQGESTGELFF	TGCGCCAGCAGAAAACAGGGTGAAAGCACCGGGGAGCTGTTTTTT
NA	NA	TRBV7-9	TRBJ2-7	CASSFGRDPYEQYF	TGTGCCAGCAGCTTCGGCAGGGACCCATACGAGCAGTACTTC
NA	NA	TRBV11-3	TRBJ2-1	CASSSWTDYNEQFF	TGTGCCAGCAGCTCCTGGACAGACTACAATGAGCAGTTCTTC
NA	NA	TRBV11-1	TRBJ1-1	CASSLGGYGEAFF	TGTGCCAGCAGCTTAGGGGGGTACGGCGAAGCTTTCTTT
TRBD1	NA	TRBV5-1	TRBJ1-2	CASSPGTGGFGYTF	TGCGCCAGCAGTCCTGGGACAGGGGGCTTCGGCTACACCTTC
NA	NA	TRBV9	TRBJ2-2	CASSKYSGVPGELFF	TGTGCCAGCAGCAAGTATTCAGGGGTCCCCGGGGAGCTGTTTTTT
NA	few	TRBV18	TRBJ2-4	CASSPRQEANIQYF	TGTGCCAGCTCACCAAGGCAAGAGGCAAACATTCAGTACTTC
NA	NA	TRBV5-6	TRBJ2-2	CASSLFVREVTGELFF	TGTGCCAGCAGCTTGTTTGTCAGGGAGGTCACCGGGGAGCTGTTTTTT
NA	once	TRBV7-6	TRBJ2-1	CASSALENEQFF	TGTGCCAGCAGCGCGCTAGAGAATGAGCAGTTCTTC
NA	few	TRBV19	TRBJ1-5	CASTTGNQPQHF	TGTGCCAGTACGACAGGAAATCAGCCCCAGCATTTT
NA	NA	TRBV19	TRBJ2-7	CASSIWARADEQYF	TGTGCCAGTAGTATCTGGGCCCGAGCGGACGAGCAGTACTTC
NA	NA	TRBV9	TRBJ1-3	CASSPGTTSGNTIYF	TGTGCCAGCAGCCCTGGGACAACCTCTGGAAACACCATATATTTT
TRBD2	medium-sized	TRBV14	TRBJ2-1	CASSHVWSSGYNEQFF	TGTGCCAGCAGCCACGTGTGGTCTAGCGGATACAATGAGCAGTTCTTC
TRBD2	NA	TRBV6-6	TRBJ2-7	CASSYGAGVAEQYF	TGTGCCAGCAGTTACGGGGCGGGAGTCGCCGAGCAGTACTTC
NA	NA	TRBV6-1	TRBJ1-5	CASRDIQRNQPQHF	TGTGCCAGCCGGGACATTCAACGCAATCAGCCCCAGCATTTT
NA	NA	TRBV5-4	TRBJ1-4	CASSFTTGATNEKLFF	TGTGCCAGCAGCTTTACCACGGGGGCAACTAATGAAAAACTGTTTTTT
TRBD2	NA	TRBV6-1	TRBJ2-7	CASSEAAGSSYEQYF	TGTGCCAGCAGTGAAGCAGCGGGGAGCTCCTACGAGCAGTACTTC
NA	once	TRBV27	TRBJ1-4	CASSLSTATNEKLFF	TGTGCCAGCAGTCTCAGCACGGCAACTAATGAAAAACTGTTTTTT
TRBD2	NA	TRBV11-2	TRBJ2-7	CASSSLAGGIDYEQYF	TGTGCCAGCAGCTCACTAGCGGGAGGGATAGACTACGAGCAGTACTTC
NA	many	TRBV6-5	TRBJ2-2	CASSYSRQSTGELFF	TGTGCCAGCAGTTACTCTAGACAGTCCACCGGGGAGCTGTTTTTT
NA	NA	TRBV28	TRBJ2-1	CASSQHHYTGSFYNEQFF	TGTGCCAGCAGCCAGCACCACTATACCGGGAGCTTCTACAATGAGCAGTTCTTC
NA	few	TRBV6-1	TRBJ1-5	CASSELPDSNQPQHF	TGTGCCAGCAGTGAACTTCCAGATAGCAATCAGCCCCAGCATTTT
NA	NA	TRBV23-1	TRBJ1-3	CASSHSSGNTIYF	TGCGCCAGCAGTCACAGCTCTGGAAACACCATATATTTT
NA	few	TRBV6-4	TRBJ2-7	CASSSSWQGSSYEQYF	TGTGCCAGCAGTTCGTCGTGGCAGGGGAGTTCCTACGAGCAGTACTTC